These 17 T cell receptor beta chains were all obtained from the same sample, sequenced in a study of CD8 T cells in Susac syndrome. An input of roughly 0.5 to 1 ug of RNA was subjected to reverse transcription using random hexamers. From the immunoSEQ multiplex PCR reads, TCRdb called clonotypes with MiXCR, one entry per CDR3 protein. The sample consists of roughly 330,000 distinct CDR3 sequences, 90% to 95% of them appearing once. Sequenced: CD4+ T cells from PBMCs. These receptors were collected from a human donor with multiple sclerosis.

The V gene is TRBV20-1, the J gene TRBJ1-2; 7 bases line up with TRBD1. The germline V gene has CDR1 DFQATT and CDR2 SNEGSKA (reference sequence). V gave up 1 base and J gave up 2 bases; unmatched junction bases: 4. The CDR3 is 14 residues long. CDR3 residues: CSARASTGNYGYTF. The CDR3 DNA sequence: TGCAGTGCTAGAGCCTCGACAGGGAACTATGGCTACACCTTC.

The chain is built from TRBV7-9 and TRBJ2-6; 7 nucleotides agree with TRBD1. The germline V gene has CDR1 SEHNR and CDR2 FQNEAQ (reference sequence). CDR3 length: 16 amino acids. J gave up 1 base and V 4 bases, and 4 bases lay outside the gene matches. The chain's CDR3 is CASSSDRASGANVLTF. Written as DNA, the CDR3 is TGTGCCAGCAGCTCTGACAGGGCTTCTGGGGCCAACGTCCTGACTTTC.

J is TRBJ2-1 and V is TRBV4-3; tentatively, D is TRBD2 (6 bases). CDR1 is LGHNA, CDR2 YSLEER, per germline. The V and J ends lost 1 base and 5 bases respectively, with 12 bases between them. The CDR3 is 15 residues long. CDR3 in DNA: TGCGCCAGCAGCCAAGGAATTGGAGGGAACAATGAGCAGTTCTTC. Protein product: CASSQGIGGNNEQFF.

The chain links TRBV6-2 or TRBV6-3 to TRBJ2-5; the D gene is possibly TRBD2 (6 bases). This CDR3 is built from 14 residues. Germline lookup yields CDR1 MNHEY and CDR2 SVGEGT. Between the trimmed V and J ends, which lost 8 bases and 2 bases, there was a span of 15 bases. CDR3 coding DNA: TGTGCCAGCCAGGAGGGAGGATATCAAGAGACCCAGTACTTC. Translating gives CASQEGGYQETQYF.

The J gene is TRBJ1-5, the V gene TRBV20-1, with 7 bases fitting TRBD1. Germline CDR1 and CDR2: DFQATT and SNEGSKA (reference sequence). The length of the CDR3 is 12 residues. The CDR3 loop reads CQPGQFNQPQHF. In DNA, the CDR3 is TGCCAGCCGGGACAGTTCAATCAGCCCCAGCATTTT.

V gene TRBV18 combines with J gene TRBJ1-1, with D unresolved. The ends were cut back, 3 bases at V and 0 bases at J, with 5 bases in the middle. Germline V gene sequence: CDR1 KGHSH, CDR2 LQKENI. The CDR3 runs to 13 residues. CDR3 nucleotide sequence: TGTGCCAGCTCACCCATATTGAACACTGAAGCTTTCTTT. This gives the protein CASSPILNTEAFF.

The CDR3 sequence is CASIGSGSWDEQFF. The DNA of the CDR3 is TGTGCCAGCATTGGAAGCGGGTCTTGGGATGAGCAGTTCTTC. This sequence joins TRBV6-5 and TRBJ2-1, with D possibly being TRBD2 (6 bases). CDR1 is MNHEY, CDR2 SVGAGI, per germline. V was cut by 7 bases and J by 8 bases, with 18 bases left in between. The CDR3 runs 14 residues.

This chain joins TRBV29-1 and TRBJ1-2; TRBD1 agrees at 9 bases. The germline gives CDR1 SQVTM, CDR2 ANQGSEA. This CDR3 has 11 residues. V gave up 3 bases and J gave up 7 bases; unmatched junction bases: 0. The CDR3 nucleotides are TGCAGCGTTGAGACAGGGGGTGGCTACACCTTC. Protein: CSVETGGGYTF.

This clonotype has a single count. The genes are TRBV20-1 and TRBJ2-6; 7 bases map to TRBD1. CDR1 and CDR2 (germline): DFQATT, SNEGSKA (reference sequence). The CDR3 contains 16 residues. The V and J ends lost 6 bases and 1 base, in that order; junction bases with no gene match: 9. The CDR3 here is CSARTGPTSGANVLTF. The CDR3 DNA reads as TGCAGTGCCCGGACAGGACCTACTTCTGGGGCCAACGTCCTGACTTTC.

This clonotype was counted a single time. This chain joins TRBV20-1 and TRBJ1-1, with 8 bases that match TRBD1. J was trimmed by 1 base and V by 6 bases; bases with no gene match: 4. Germline-derived CDR1 and CDR2 are DFQATT and SNEGSKA (reference sequence). This CDR3 is built from 13 residues. This CDR3 is CSAIQGENTEAFF. DNA of the CDR3: TGCAGTGCCATACAGGGGGAGAACACTGAAGCTTTCTTT.

The genes are TRBV12-3 or TRBV12-4 and TRBJ1-1; TRBD1 is a possible D gene (5 bases). The CDR3 runs to 14 residues. The V end lost 2 bases, the J end lost 0 bases, and 7 bases lay between the germline ends. CDR3 DNA sequence: TGTGCCAGCAGTTTACTGGGGGTGAACACTGAAGCTTTCTTT. Protein sequence: CASSLLGVNTEAFF.

This clonotype came up once. The chain uses TRBV5-6 and TRBJ2-3; 10 nucleotides line up with TRBD2. The CDR3 extends over 18 amino acids. The V gene end was trimmed by 5 bases and the J gene end by 3 bases; junction bases not matched to a gene: 15. Germline values: CDR1 SGHDT, CDR2 YYEEEE. The CDR3 DNA reads as TGTGCCAGCAGTTTCAGGCGTAGGGCTAGCGGGGGTACAGATACGCAGTATTTT. Translating gives CASSFRRRASGGTDTQYF.

This clonotype turned up a few times. The chain recombines TRBV30 with TRBJ2-7; D possibly corresponds to TRBD1 (6 bases). Trimming took off 2 bases at V and 3 bases at J, with 20 bases between the two ends. Germline CDR1 is GTSNPN and CDR2 is SVGIG (reference sequence). There are 16 residues in the CDR3. The CDR3 protein is CAWSSRRPGVLYEQYF. Written as DNA, the CDR3 is TGTGCCTGGAGTAGCAGGCGTCCAGGGGTCCTCTACGAGCAGTACTTC. Full variable domain (outside the CDR3, taken from reference TRBV30 and TRBJ2-7): SQTIHQWPATLVQPVGSPLSLECTVEGTSNPNLYWYRQAAGRGLQLLFYSVGIGQISSEVPQNLSASRPQDRQFILSSKKLLLSDSGFYLCAWSSRRPGVLYEQYFGPGTRLTVT.

V is TRBV12-5 and J is TRBJ1-1; no clear D gene. Trimming left V 0 bases short and J 6 bases short, with 8 bases between. The germline gives CDR1 LGHNT, CDR2 FRNRAP. CDR3 length: 13 residues. For the CDR3, the DNA is TGTGCTAGTGGTTTGGTTTTAGGAGCTGAAGCTTTCTTT. This encodes CASGLVLGAEAFF.

The chain links TRBV25-1 to TRBJ1-1; no clear D. The CDR3 extends over 13 amino acids. The V gene's germline CDR1 is MGHDK and CDR2 SYGVNS. The V gene lost 5 bases and the J gene lost 5 bases, with 12 bases spanning the gap. The CDR3 region is CASSLFVGTEAFF. The CDR3 nucleotides read TGTGCCAGCAGTTTATTTGTTGGTACTGAAGCTTTCTTT.

The chain couples TRBV12-3 or TRBV12-4 to TRBJ1-2; weak D call: TRBD1 (5 bases). The CDR3 runs to 13 residues. The ends were cut back, 8 bases at V and 1 base at J, with 11 bases in the middle. The CDR3 sequence: CASRKGVNYGYTF. CDR3 DNA: TGTGCCAGCCGTAAAGGGGTTAACTATGGCTACACCTTC.

This rearrangement joins TRBV5-4 to TRBJ2-2, with TRBD1 as a possible D gene (5 bases). The CDR3 extends over 16 amino acids. CDR1 and CDR2 (germline): SGHNT, YYREEE (reference sequence). V lost 3 bases and J lost 3, with 15 bases in between. CDR3 coding DNA: TGTGCCAGCAGCTCAGGGTTAGGAGTGGACACCGGGGAGCTGTTTTTT. Protein sequence: CASSSGLGVDTGELFF.